The entry below gives a single TCR beta chain sequence along with its context. Its antigen remains unidentified. 60 Vbeta and 13 Jbeta primers were used in PCR. Profiling relied on immunoSEQ multiplex PCR, and the TCRdb table lists in-frame clones only, not all of them. This sample has some 160,000 clones, with approximately 81% found just once. The data belong to a study of cytomegalovirus exposure and HLA in healthy donors. Study-level information: An early data release held 70 million to 90 million unique TCRs from HLA-typed donors.

There are 17 residues in the CDR3. General study points: Roughly uniform sequencing depth across donors was assumed, possibly incorrectly. TCR beta V- and J-gene trimming was later associated with a missense DCLRE1C variant.

The TCR comes from a middle-aged man in good health and CMV-seropositive. The chain uses TRBV12-2 and TRBJ1-5; TRBD1, the D gene given by the table, was not confirmed from the DNA. TRBV12-2 counts as a pseudogene. Specimen: PBMCs. The CDR3 reads CASMSAGGEYSNQPQHF. CDR3 bases: TGTGCAAGTATGTCGGCAGGGGGTGAGTATAGCAATCAGCCCCAGCATTTT.